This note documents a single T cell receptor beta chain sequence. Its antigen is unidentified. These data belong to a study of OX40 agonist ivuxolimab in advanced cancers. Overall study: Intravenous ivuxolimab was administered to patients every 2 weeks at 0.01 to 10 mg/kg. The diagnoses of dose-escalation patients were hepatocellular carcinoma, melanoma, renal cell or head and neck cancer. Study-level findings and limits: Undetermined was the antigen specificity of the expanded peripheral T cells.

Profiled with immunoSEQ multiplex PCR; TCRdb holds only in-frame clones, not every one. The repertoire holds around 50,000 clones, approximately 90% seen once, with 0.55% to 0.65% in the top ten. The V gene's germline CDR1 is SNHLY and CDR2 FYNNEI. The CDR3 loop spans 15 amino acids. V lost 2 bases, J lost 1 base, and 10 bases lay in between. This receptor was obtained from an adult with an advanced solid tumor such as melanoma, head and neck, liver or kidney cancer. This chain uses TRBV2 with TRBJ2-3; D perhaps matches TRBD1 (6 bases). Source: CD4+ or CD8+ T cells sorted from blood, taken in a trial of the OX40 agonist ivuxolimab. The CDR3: CASSEQGPRTDTQYF. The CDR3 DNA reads TGTGCCAGCAGTGAACAGGGGCCACGCACAGATACGCAGTATTTT.